This T cell receptor beta chain is drawn from a study of blood T cell repertoires in COVID-19. Study information: The United States, Italy and Spain were the sources of the acute and convalescent COVID-19 samples. T cells, B-cell-depleted T cells, or PBMCs supplied cDNA or gDNA.

The V gene end was trimmed by 7 bases and the J gene end by 7 bases; junction bases not matched to a gene: 8. Germline-derived CDR1 and CDR2 are LNHDA and SQIVND (reference sequence). The CDR3 extends over 15 amino acids. Original processing notes: Amplification from reference gene primers served as the basis for estimated nucleated cell counts. Clones were read by immunoSEQ multiplex PCR, and TCRdb kept only the in-frame ones, dropping some. From that table come the V and J calls and clone size; the DNA was used to work out D and trimming. This sample yields 240,000 or so clones, of which about 83% are seen a single time; around 2% belongs to the top ten.

The clonotype originates from a woman between 50 and 59 years old who had recovered from COVID-19. The rearrangement links TRBV19 to TRBJ2-1; TRBD2 matches at 12 bases. Sequencing used PBMCs or T cells enriched from blood (not recorded which). CDR3 coding DNA: TGTGCCAGTACCAAACCTAGCGGGGGGGCTAATGAGCAGTTCTTC. This gives the protein CASTKPSGGANEQFF.